This T cell receptor beta chain was observed in a study of blood T cell repertoires in COVID-19. Study context: Samples taken during acute and convalescent COVID-19 were collected in the United States, Italy and Spain. Nucleic acid was either cDNA or gDNA, and it came from T cells, B-cell-depleted T cells, or PBMCs.

The CDR3 runs 17 residues. The V gene lost 0 bases and the J gene lost 0 bases, with 14 bases spanning the gap. Germline loops: CDR1 SGHRS, CDR2 YFSETQ. Per the original methods: Counts of nucleated cells, estimated from reference gene primer amplification, were obtained. This table comes from immunoSEQ multiplex PCR, and its TCRdb copy is limited to in-frame clones, with some not included. That table is the source of V, J and clone size, and D and trimming were worked out from the DNA. The sample holds over 100,000 clones; over 75% are singletons and the top ten take approximately 5.5%. The chain links TRBV5-1 to TRBJ2-3, with a possible D match to TRBD1 (5 bases). The specimen was peripheral blood. The origin of this receptor is a human donor in a cohort sampled during active COVID-19. CDR3 sequence: CASSLARVPGSTDTQYF. The DNA of the CDR3 is TGCGCCAGCAGCTTGGCCAGGGTTCCAGGGAGCACAGATACGCAGTATTTT.